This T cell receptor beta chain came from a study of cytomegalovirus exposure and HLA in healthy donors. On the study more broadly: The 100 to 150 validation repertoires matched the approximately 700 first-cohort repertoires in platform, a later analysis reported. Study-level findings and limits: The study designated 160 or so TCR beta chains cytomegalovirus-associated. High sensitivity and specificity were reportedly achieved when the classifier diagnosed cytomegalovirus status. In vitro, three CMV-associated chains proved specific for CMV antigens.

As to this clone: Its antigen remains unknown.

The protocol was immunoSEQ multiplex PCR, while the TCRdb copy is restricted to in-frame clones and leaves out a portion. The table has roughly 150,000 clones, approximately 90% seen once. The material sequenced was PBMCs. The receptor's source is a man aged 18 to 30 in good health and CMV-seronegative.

CDR3 sequence reads: CASSLDLDSYTF. Written as DNA, the CDR3 is TGTGCCAGCAGCTTAGACCTGGACAGCTACACCTTC. V usage is TRBV7-9 and J usage is TRBJ1-2; possibly TRBD1 for D (5 bases). Germline CDR1 reads SEHNR; CDR2 reads FQNEAQ (reference sequence). Deletions cut 1 base from V and 9 bases from J, with 9 bases between. This CDR3 is built from 12 residues. Combining the CDR3 with reference TRBV7-9 and TRBJ1-2 gives the whole variable domain DTGVSQNPRHKITKRGQNVTFRCDPISEHNRLYWYRQTLGQGPEFLTYFQNEAQLEKSRLLSDRFSAERPKGSFSTLEIQRTEQGDSAMYLCASSLDLDSYTFGSGTRLTVV.